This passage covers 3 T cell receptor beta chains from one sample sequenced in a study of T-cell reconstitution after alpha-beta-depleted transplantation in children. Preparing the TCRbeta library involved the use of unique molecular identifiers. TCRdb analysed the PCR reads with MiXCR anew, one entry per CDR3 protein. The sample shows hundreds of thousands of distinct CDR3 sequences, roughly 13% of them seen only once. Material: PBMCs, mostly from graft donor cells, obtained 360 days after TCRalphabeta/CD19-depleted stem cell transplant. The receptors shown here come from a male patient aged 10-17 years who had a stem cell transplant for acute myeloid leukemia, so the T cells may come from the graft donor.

The CDR3, as DNA: TGTGCCAGCAGCGTAGATCGGGAGGGGGACACCGGGGAGCTGTTTTTT. Translating it yields CASSVDREGDTGELFF. The V gene is TRBV9, the J gene TRBJ2-2; 8 bases align to TRBD2. This CDR3 is 16 amino acids long. The junction had 4 bases not matched to a gene; V was cut back by 0 bases and J by 3 bases. Germline V gives CDR1 SGDLS, CDR2 YYNGEE.

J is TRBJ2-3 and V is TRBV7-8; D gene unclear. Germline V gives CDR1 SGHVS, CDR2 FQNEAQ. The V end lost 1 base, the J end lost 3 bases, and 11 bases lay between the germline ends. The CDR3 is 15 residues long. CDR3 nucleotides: TGTGCCAGCAGCTTAGGATCTTTATCGACAGATACGCAGTATTTT. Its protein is CASSLGSLSTDTQYF.

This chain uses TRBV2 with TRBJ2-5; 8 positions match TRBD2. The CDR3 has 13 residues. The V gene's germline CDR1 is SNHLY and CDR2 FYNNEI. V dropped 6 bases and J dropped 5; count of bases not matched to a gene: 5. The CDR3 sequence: CASRELAAETQYF. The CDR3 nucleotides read TGTGCCAGCAGGGAACTAGCGGCTGAGACCCAGTACTTC.